This TCR beta chain appears in the sequencing data of a study of blood T cell repertoires in COVID-19. At the level of the study: Samples taken during acute and convalescent COVID-19 were collected in the United States, Italy and Spain. PBMCs, B-cell-depleted T cells, or T cells provided the cDNA or gDNA that made up the material.

This CDR3 has 16 amino acids. V lost 3 bases and J lost 7; bases outside the gene matches: 9. Germline CDR1 is SGDLS and CDR2 is YYNGEE. Per the study methods: The assay estimated nucleated cells by amplifying reference gene primers. The assay was immunoSEQ multiplex PCR, and TCRdb's table has in-frame clones only and misses some. From that table come the V and J calls and clone size; the DNA was used to work out D and trimming. The data contain 90,000 to 120,000 clones, roughly nine tenths of them singletons. This receptor was identified in a man aged 40-49 years with active or convalescent COVID-19. The chain uses TRBV9 and TRBJ2-1; 11 bases agree with TRBD2. Sequencing input: peripheral blood. The CDR3 spells CASSALLAGGPNEQFF. The CDR3 DNA sequence: TGTGCCAGCAGCGCGCTATTAGCGGGAGGGCCAAATGAGCAGTTCTTC.